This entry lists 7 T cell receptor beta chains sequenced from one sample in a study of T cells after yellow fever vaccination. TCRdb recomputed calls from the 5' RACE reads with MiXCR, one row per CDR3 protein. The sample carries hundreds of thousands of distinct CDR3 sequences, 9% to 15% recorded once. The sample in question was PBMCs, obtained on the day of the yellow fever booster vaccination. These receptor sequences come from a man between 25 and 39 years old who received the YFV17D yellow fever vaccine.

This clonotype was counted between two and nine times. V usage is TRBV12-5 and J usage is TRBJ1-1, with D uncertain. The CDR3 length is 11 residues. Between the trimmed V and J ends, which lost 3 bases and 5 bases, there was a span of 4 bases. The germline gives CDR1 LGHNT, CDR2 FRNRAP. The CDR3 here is CASGFGTEAFF. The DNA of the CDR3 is TGTGCTAGTGGTTTCGGGACTGAAGCTTTCTTT.

The CDR3 sequence: CASSLGALGTSGRNEQFF. The DNA of the CDR3 is TGTGCCAGCAGCCTCGGGGCCCTCGGGACTAGCGGGAGGAATGAGCAGTTCTTC. The J gene is TRBJ2-1, the V gene TRBV4-2; 15 bases are a match to TRBD2. Unmatched junction bases numbered 11, after V lost 4 bases and J lost 7 bases. The CDR3 has 18 residues. Germline V gene lookup returns CDR1 LGHNA and CDR2 YNFKEQ.

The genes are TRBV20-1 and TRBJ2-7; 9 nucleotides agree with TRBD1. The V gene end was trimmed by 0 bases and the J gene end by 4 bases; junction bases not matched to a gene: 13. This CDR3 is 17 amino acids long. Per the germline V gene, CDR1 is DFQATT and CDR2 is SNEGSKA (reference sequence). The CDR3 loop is CSAREYLVGQGRYEQYF. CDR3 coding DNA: TGCAGTGCTAGAGAATACCTGGTGGGACAGGGAAGATACGAGCAGTACTTC.

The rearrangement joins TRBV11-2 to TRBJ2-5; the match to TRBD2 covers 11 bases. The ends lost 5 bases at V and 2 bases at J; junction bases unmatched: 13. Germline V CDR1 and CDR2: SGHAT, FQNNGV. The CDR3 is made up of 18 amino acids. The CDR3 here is CASSRPFLAGGRQETQYF. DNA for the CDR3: TGTGCCAGCAGCCGTCCATTTCTAGCGGGAGGACGGCAAGAGACCCAGTACTTC.

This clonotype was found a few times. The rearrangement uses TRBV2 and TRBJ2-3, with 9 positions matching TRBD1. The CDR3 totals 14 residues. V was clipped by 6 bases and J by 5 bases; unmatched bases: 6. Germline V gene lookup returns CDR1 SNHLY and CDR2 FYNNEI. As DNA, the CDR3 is TGTGCCAGCAGGAGACAGGGGGTTGGAGATACGCAGTATTTT. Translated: CASRRQGVGDTQYF. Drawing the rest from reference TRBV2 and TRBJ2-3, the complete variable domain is EPEVTQTPSHQVTQMGQEVILRCVPISNHLYFYWYRQILGQKVEFLVSFYNNEISEKSEIFDDQFSVERPDGSNFTLKIRSTKLEDSAMYFCASRRQGVGDTQYFGPGTRLTVL.

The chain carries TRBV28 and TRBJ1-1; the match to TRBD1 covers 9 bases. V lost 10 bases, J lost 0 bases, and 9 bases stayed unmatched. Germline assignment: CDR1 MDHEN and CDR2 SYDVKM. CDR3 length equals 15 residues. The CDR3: CATGGTGTMNTEAFF. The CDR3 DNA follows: TGTGCCACGGGAGGGACAGGGACGATGAACACTGAAGCTTTCTTT.

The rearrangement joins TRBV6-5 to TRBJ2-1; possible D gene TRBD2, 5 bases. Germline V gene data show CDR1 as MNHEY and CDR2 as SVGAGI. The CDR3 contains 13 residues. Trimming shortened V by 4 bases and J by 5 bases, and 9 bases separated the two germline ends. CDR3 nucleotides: TGTGCCAGCAGTTCCGAGCGGAACAATGAGCAGTTCTTC. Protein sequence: CASSSERNNEQFF.